Listed below are T cell receptor beta chains from one sample, sequenced in a study of cytomegalovirus exposure and HLA in healthy donors. Some clones are missing from TCRdb's copy, which holds only in-frame ones; the method was immunoSEQ multiplex PCR. Here the sample spans roughly 200,000 clones, around 78% being singletons. The sequenced sample was PBMCs. The receptors here all came from a man under 40 in good health and CMV-seronegative. CDR3s include the opening cysteine and the closing phenylalanine or tryptophan. Rows may omit the clone size; those that give it use once, few, many or a size class.

j_call: TRBJ2-7
v_call: TRBV7-9
clone_size: NA
cdr3_aa: CASSVIPSPHYEQYF

j_call: TRBJ1-2
v_call: TRBV2
clone_size: NA
cdr3_aa: CASSYRGDPYGYTF

j_call: TRBJ1-4
v_call: TRBV5-6
clone_size: NA
cdr3_aa: CASSLVGATNEKLFF

j_call: TRBJ1-5
v_call: TRBV4-1
clone_size: NA
cdr3_aa: CASSPDRVSNQPQHF

j_call: TRBJ2-1
v_call: TRBV28
clone_size: NA
cdr3_aa: CASITGGKNNEQFF

j_call: TRBJ1-4
v_call: TRBV28
clone_size: NA
cdr3_aa: CASSTPGGVNEKLFF

j_call: TRBJ2-5
v_call: TRBV7-7
clone_size: NA
cdr3_aa: CASSLLREGLETQYF

j_call: TRBJ2-5
v_call: TRBV19
clone_size: NA
cdr3_aa: CASSATGGETQYF

j_call: TRBJ1-2
v_call: TRBV2
clone_size: NA
cdr3_aa: CASRSGTGRYYGYTF

j_call: TRBJ2-5
v_call: TRBV30
clone_size: NA
cdr3_aa: CAWGEDVNNHQETQYF

j_call: TRBJ2-6
v_call: TRBV7-9
clone_size: once
cdr3_aa: CASSLRLGANVLTF

j_call: TRBJ1-4
v_call: TRBV4-1
clone_size: NA
cdr3_aa: CASSRSLTGTVSEKLFF

j_call: TRBJ2-3
v_call: TRBV7-9
clone_size: NA
cdr3_aa: CASSFLLAGEKDTQYF

j_call: TRBJ2-7
v_call: TRBV6-1
clone_size: NA
cdr3_aa: CASTVPGQGGHEQYF

j_call: TRBJ2-7
v_call: TRBV5-1
clone_size: NA
cdr3_aa: CASSLVSGASLSYEQYF

j_call: TRBJ2-7
v_call: TRBV7-9
clone_size: NA
cdr3_aa: CASSTGQGVDEQYF

j_call: TRBJ2-7
v_call: TRBV6-5
clone_size: NA
cdr3_aa: CASSAPGLASGEQYF

j_call: TRBJ2-1
v_call: TRBV14
clone_size: NA
cdr3_aa: CASSLPGQVPSEQFF

j_call: TRBJ2-1
v_call: TRBV7-6
clone_size: NA
cdr3_aa: CASSPGASVGYEQFF

j_call: TRBJ2-7
v_call: TRBV7-9
clone_size: NA
cdr3_aa: CASSPGSYEQYF

j_call: TRBJ2-5
v_call: TRBV9
clone_size: few
cdr3_aa: CASSVPSLQETQYF

j_call: TRBJ1-2
v_call: TRBV5-1
clone_size: NA
cdr3_aa: CASSPSDYGYTF

j_call: TRBJ1-1
v_call: TRBV11-2
clone_size: NA
cdr3_aa: CASSQMNTEAFF

j_call: TRBJ1-2
v_call: TRBV5-1
clone_size: NA
cdr3_aa: CASSILETDSTLPVYGYTF

j_call: TRBJ2-2
v_call: TRBV25-1
clone_size: NA
cdr3_aa: CASSRDTLNTGELFF

j_call: TRBJ1-3
v_call: TRBV28
clone_size: NA
cdr3_aa: CASSTGQGGNTIYF

j_call: TRBJ1-2
v_call: TRBV28
clone_size: NA
cdr3_aa: CASRRTGGGYTF

j_call: TRBJ2-1
v_call: TRBV15
clone_size: NA
cdr3_aa: CATSREPGNRNEQFF

j_call: TRBJ1-4
v_call: TRBV5-6
clone_size: NA
cdr3_aa: CASSTASSRASFEKLFF

j_call: TRBJ2-1
v_call: TRBV2
clone_size: few
cdr3_aa: CASSGLVYNEQFF

j_call: TRBJ2-2
v_call: TRBV2
clone_size: NA
cdr3_aa: CASHGTGANTGELFF

j_call: TRBJ2-2
v_call: TRBV7-6
clone_size: few
cdr3_aa: CASSSPLGPNTGELFF

j_call: TRBJ1-1
v_call: TRBV6-4
clone_size: NA
cdr3_aa: CASSDTNRVTEAFF

j_call: NA
v_call: TRBV4-1
clone_size: NA
cdr3_aa: CASSQVTPAGRYEQYF

j_call: TRBJ2-5
v_call: TRBV1
clone_size: NA
cdr3_aa: CTSSGSGRSNEETQYF

j_call: TRBJ2-3
v_call: TRBV27
clone_size: NA
cdr3_aa: CASSSLPGGVTDTQYF

j_call: TRBJ2-1
v_call: TRBV4-1
clone_size: NA
cdr3_aa: CASSGKAGISYNEQFF

j_call: TRBJ2-3
v_call: TRBV10-1
clone_size: NA
cdr3_aa: CASSPAQREGPDTQYF

j_call: TRBJ1-2
v_call: TRBV28
clone_size: NA
cdr3_aa: CASSSGREGNGYTF

j_call: TRBJ2-1
v_call: TRBV5-6
clone_size: NA
cdr3_aa: CASSRTGGYYNEQFF

j_call: TRBJ1-5
v_call: TRBV30
clone_size: NA
cdr3_aa: CAWSSTGRIRQPQHF

j_call: TRBJ2-2
v_call: TRBV7-3
clone_size: NA
cdr3_aa: CASSHGGGRELFF

j_call: TRBJ2-7
v_call: TRBV5-4
clone_size: few
cdr3_aa: CASSPRGRAGYEQYF

j_call: TRBJ1-4
v_call: TRBV7-2
clone_size: few
cdr3_aa: CASSTPRDRVNEKLFF

j_call: TRBJ1-1
v_call: TRBV19
clone_size: NA
cdr3_aa: CASSFGRAEAFF

j_call: TRBJ1-2
v_call: TRBV5-1
clone_size: once
cdr3_aa: CASSITGTGGGYTF

j_call: TRBJ2-2
v_call: TRBV27
clone_size: NA
cdr3_aa: CASSLLRGTSGNTGELFF

j_call: TRBJ1-3
v_call: TRBV7-9
clone_size: NA
cdr3_aa: CASSLDRGPRDTIYF